Each of the 17 T cell receptor beta chains below was sequenced from the same sample in a study of human T cells and chemical hapten exposure. Each CDR3 protein gets one entry after TCRdb re-called the RACE reads with MiXCR. Seen here are around 180,000 distinct CDR3 sequences, more than 25% observed once, and the top ten hold less than 3%. As for time point: pre-sensitization, week 0. The treatment was: therapeutic diphenylcyclopropenone sensitization with weekly scalp DPC. Specimen: whole blood, collected in connection with sensitization to the hapten diphenylcyclopropenone (DPC). The receptors were sampled from a woman in her twenties or thirties with alopecia areata. Some clones in this sample may be carry-over from other donors' samples.

The chain recombines TRBV4-2 with TRBJ1-1; unclear D gene. V lost 3 bases to trimming and J lost 11 bases, with 13 bases between them. The germline V gene encodes CDR1 LGHNA and CDR2 YNFKEQ. The CDR3 has 12 amino acids. CDR3 DNA: TGTGCCAGCAGCCAGGATGCCCTTGGGGCTTTCTTT. This gives the protein CASSQDALGAFF.

The V call is TRBV28, the J call TRBJ2-7; the D gene could be TRBD1 or TRBD2 (5 bases each). The CDR3 is made up of 14 amino acids. The germline gives CDR1 MDHEN, CDR2 SYDVKM. V was shortened by 2 bases and J by 7 bases, with 15 bases between the two germline ends. The CDR3 reads CASSLGTFGVEQYF. CDR3 sequence (DNA): TGTGCCAGCAGTTTAGGGACCTTCGGGGTAGAGCAGTACTTC.

The gene calls are TRBV9 and TRBJ1-3, with unresolved D. Per germline, CDR1 SGDLS and CDR2 YYNGEE. V lost 0 bases, J lost 4 bases, and 14 bases lay in between. The CDR3 has 16 amino acids. The CDR3 sequence: CASSVEYEGMGNTIYF. The CDR3 DNA reads TGTGCCAGCAGCGTAGAATATGAAGGAATGGGAAACACCATATATTTT.

The gene calls are TRBV7-2 and TRBJ1-1; D remains unclear. Looked up from germline, CDR1 is SGHTA and CDR2 is FQGNSA. V lost 2 bases to trimming and J lost 2 bases, with 3 bases between them. The CDR3 loop spans 12 amino acids. CDR3 coding DNA: TGTGCCAGCAGCTTATCCAACACTGAAGCTTTCTTT. Protein sequence: CASSLSNTEAFF.

Only a few counts were recorded for this clonotype. The chain employs TRBV15 and TRBJ2-1; D is unresolved. The V and J ends lost 0 bases and 0 bases respectively, with 12 bases between them. The CDR3 is 17 amino acids. Germline V gene sequence: CDR1 LNHNV, CDR2 YYDKDF (reference sequence). The CDR3 reads CATSRDRGAYSYNEQFF. Written as DNA, the CDR3 is TGTGCCACCAGCAGAGATCGTGGAGCCTACTCCTACAATGAGCAGTTCTTC.

The gene calls are TRBV6-1 and TRBJ2-1, with a weak D call TRBD1 (6 bases). Germline CDR1 MNHNS, CDR2 SASEGT. V was cut by 11 bases and J by 6 bases, with 20 bases left in between. The CDR3 totals 14 residues. CDR3 protein: CAGHRDGTSNEQFF. CDR3 in DNA: TGTGCCGGACACAGGGACGGGACGAGCAATGAGCAGTTCTTC.

The chain carries TRBV10-3 and TRBJ1-2; the D is unclear. The CDR3 contains 15 residues. V lost 8 bases and J 4 bases, leaving 20 bases between the germline ends. Germline V CDR1 and CDR2: ENHRY, SYGVKD. The CDR3 sequence: CAIGPRGGRAYGYTF. The CDR3 DNA reads TGTGCCATCGGACCCCGTGGAGGGAGGGCCTATGGCTACACCTTC.

The chain joins TRBV20-1 to TRBJ2-6; 8 bases match TRBD1. The junction had 11 bases not matched to a gene; V was cut back by 6 bases and J by 4 bases. The germline V gene has CDR1 DFQATT and CDR2 SNEGSKA (reference sequence). This CDR3 has 16 amino acids. The CDR3: CSAHGQGSGGANVLTF. Here the CDR3 DNA reads TGCAGTGCCCATGGACAGGGATCAGGAGGGGCCAACGTCCTGACTTTC.

The rearrangement joins TRBV29-1 to TRBJ2-5; D is perhaps TRBD2 (6 bases). This CDR3 spans 14 amino acids. Germline-derived CDR1 and CDR2 are SQVTM and ANQGSEA. Trimming took 4 bases from V and 5 from J, leaving 17 bases between them. In DNA form, the CDR3 reads TGCAGCGTTGGGAAGGGAGGATCGGGGGAGACCCAGTACTTC. Translation: CSVGKGGSGETQYF. Complete variable domain (other parts from reference TRBV29-1 and TRBJ2-5): SAVISQKPSRDICQRGTSLTIQCQVDSQVTMMFWYRQQPGQSLTLIATANQGSEATYESGFVIDKFPISRPNLTFSTLTVSNMSPEDSSIYLCSVGKGGSGETQYFGPGTRLLVL.

V and J are TRBV28 and TRBJ2-3; TRBD2 aligns across 11 bases. The CDR3 runs to 15 residues. V lost 2 bases to trimming and J lost 4 bases; unmatched junction nucleotides: 2. The germline V gene has CDR1 MDHEN and CDR2 SYDVKM. DNA of the CDR3: TGTGCCAGCAGTTTACCGACTAGCGGGGCAGATACGCAGTATTTT. It specifies CASSLPTSGADTQYF.

This sequence joins TRBV3-1 and TRBJ2-1, with D possibly matching TRBD1 (6 bases). This CDR3 is built from 14 residues. Germline CDR1 LGHDT, CDR2 YNNKEL (reference sequence). Deletions cut 5 bases from V and 3 bases from J, with 11 bases between. The CDR3 loop is CASSDSDSYNEQFF. The CDR3 nucleotides read TGTGCCAGCAGCGACTCGGACAGCTACAATGAGCAGTTCTTC.

The chain joins TRBV28 to TRBJ2-3, with 9 bases identical to TRBD1. The CDR3 is 15 amino acids. The V gene's germline CDR1 is MDHEN and CDR2 SYDVKM. V lost 7 bases, J lost 3 bases, and 8 bases stayed unmatched. The CDR3 nucleotides are TGTGCCAGCAACCGGGACAGGGCCAGGACAGATACGCAGTATTTT. It encodes CASNRDRARTDTQYF. Full variable domain (remainder filled in from reference TRBV28 and TRBJ2-3): DVKVTQSSRYLVKRTGEKVFLECVQDMDHENMFWYRQDPGLGLRLIYFSYDVKMKEKGDIPEGYSVSREKKERFSLILESASTNQTSMYLCASNRDRARTDTQYFGPGTRLTVL.

The V call is TRBV15, the J call TRBJ2-3; no clear D gene. The CDR3 runs 14 residues. Trimming stripped 1 base from V and 2 bases from J, with 7 bases between. Germline CDR1 LNHNV, CDR2 YYDKDF (reference sequence). The CDR3 coding sequence is TGTGCCACCAGCAGAGCAAGATCCACAGATACGCAGTATTTT. Translated: CATSRARSTDTQYF.

This clonotype showed up just a few times. J is TRBJ1-2 and V is TRBV29-1; D is undetermined. Germline V lookup: CDR1 SQVTM, CDR2 ANQGSEA. Trimming took off 3 bases at V and 12 bases at J, with 8 bases between the two ends. The CDR3 spans 9 residues. Here the CDR3 DNA reads TGCAGCGTTGATGACGGCCACACCTTC. Translating gives CSVDDGHTF.

This chain uses TRBV6-5 with TRBJ1-1; D is possibly TRBD1 (5 bases). Germline V gives CDR1 MNHEY, CDR2 SVGAGI. This CDR3 comprises 17 residues. V was trimmed by 0 bases and J by 2 bases, leaving 16 bases between them. The CDR3 nucleotides read TGTGCCAGCAGTTACTCTACAGGACCCTCAGGAAACACTGAAGCTTTCTTT. Its translation is CASSYSTGPSGNTEAFF.

The chain combines TRBV28 with TRBJ2-7, with D possibly matching TRBD1 (5 bases). V was pared by 3 bases and J by 8 bases, with 14 bases between. CDR3 length equals 13 residues. Germline CDR1 is MDHEN and CDR2 is SYDVKM. This CDR3 is CASSFRVRQKQYF. The CDR3, as DNA: TGTGCCAGCAGTTTTAGGGTGAGACAGAAGCAGTACTTC.

The J gene is TRBJ1-1, the V gene TRBV12-3 or TRBV12-4; D not certain. Trimming stripped 4 bases from V and 5 bases from J, with 11 bases between. The CDR3 is made up of 13 amino acids. CDR3 sequence reads: CASSSFEGTEAFF. The CDR3 DNA follows: TGTGCCAGCAGTTCCTTCGAAGGGACTGAAGCTTTCTTT.